The 28 T cell receptor beta chains given below trace back to one sample, sequenced in a study of blood T cell repertoires in COVID-19. Clones were read by immunoSEQ multiplex PCR, and TCRdb kept only the in-frame ones, dropping some. The sample has about 270,000 clones, approximately 91% seen once. Sequenced sample: peripheral blood. These receptors were taken from a man aged 50-60 years with acute or convalescent COVID-19.

The V and J genes are TRBV29-1 and TRBJ2-1, with 11 bases that match TRBD1. This CDR3 spans 14 amino acids. V was pared by 1 base and J by 6 bases, with 2 bases of the junction left unmatched. Germline CDR1 reads SQVTM; CDR2 reads ANQGSEA. The DNA for the CDR3 is TGCAGCGTTGAAGGGACAGGGGGCCTCAATGAGCAGTTCTTC. This gives the protein CSVEGTGGLNEQFF.

This rearrangement joins TRBV14 to TRBJ2-6; the D gene is possibly TRBD1 (5 bases). The CDR3 is 16 residues long. Germline assignment: CDR1 SGHDN and CDR2 FVKESK. Trimming removed 4 bases from V and 0 bases from J, with 10 bases in between. CDR3 coding DNA: TGTGCCAGCAGCCCCCTGGGGCCCTCTGGGGCCAACGTCCTGACTTTC. Its protein product is CASSPLGPSGANVLTF.

The chain is built from TRBV12-3 or TRBV12-4 and TRBJ2-7; TRBD2 agrees at 8 bases. The CDR3 is 12 amino acids. With V trimmed by 5 bases and J by 6 bases, 3 bases remained unmatched. CDR3 coding DNA: TGTGCCAGCAGTAACGCGGGGGGCGAGCAGTACTTC. It yields the protein CASSNAGGEQYF.

The V gene is TRBV6-1, the J gene TRBJ1-2; D is unresolved. Trimming removed 2 bases from V and 8 bases from J, with 12 bases in between. The CDR3 totals 13 residues. Germline loops: CDR1 MNHNS, CDR2 SASEGT. Here the CDR3 reads CASSEPGYWGYTF. The CDR3 DNA follows: TGTGCCAGCAGTGAACCGGGGTACTGGGGCTACACCTTC.

The CDR3 DNA is TGTGCCAGCACGCCACTAGCGGGGGGGGAGACCCAGTACTTC. This translates into CASTPLAGGETQYF. The chain links TRBV3-1 (or the pseudogene TRBV3-2) to TRBJ2-5; 13 nucleotides agree with TRBD2. The CDR3 extends over 14 amino acids. J lost 5 bases, V lost 7 bases, and 4 bases had no gene match. CDR1 and CDR2 (germline): LGHDT, YNNKEL (reference sequence).

This chain joins TRBV6-5 and TRBJ2-5; the match to TRBD1 covers 7 bases. V lost 4 bases and J lost 3; bases outside the gene matches: 8. There are 15 residues in the CDR3. Germline loops: CDR1 MNHEY, CDR2 SVGAGI. CDR3: CASSSGTVFKETQYF. CDR3 sequence (DNA): TGTGCCAGCAGTTCGGGGACAGTGTTTAAAGAGACCCAGTACTTC.

The V and J genes are TRBV3-1 (or the pseudogene TRBV3-2) and TRBJ1-2; 8 nucleotides align to TRBD1. Germline V gene sequence: CDR1 LGHDT, CDR2 YNNKEL (reference sequence). CDR3 length equals 17 residues. The V segment lost 4 bases and the J segment 8 bases; nucleotides outside the gene matches: 18. The CDR3 loop reads CASSRGLSGQEGGGYTF. CDR3 bases: TGTGCCAGCAGCCGGGGGCTGTCGGGACAGGAGGGAGGAGGCTACACCTTC.

The chain uses TRBV19 and TRBJ1-5, with 7 bases lining up with TRBD1. Per germline, CDR1 LNHDA and CDR2 SQIVND (reference sequence). V shed 0 bases and J 4 bases; nucleotides not matched to a gene: 6. The CDR3 is 16 amino acids. CDR3 region: CASSIDLVQGNQPQHF. The CDR3 DNA reads as TGTGCCAGTAGTATAGATCTAGTACAGGGGAATCAGCCCCAGCATTTT.

The CDR3 reads CASSTDRAGQPQHF. CDR3 nucleotides: TGTGCCAGCAGTACGGACAGGGCAGGGCAGCCCCAGCATTTT. The rearrangement links TRBV6-5 to TRBJ1-5, with 8 positions matching TRBD1. V shed 5 bases, J shed 7 bases, and the junction held 7 bases outside the gene matches. This CDR3 has 14 amino acids. Germline CDR1 and CDR2: MNHEY and SVGAGI.

The chain uses TRBV7-3 and TRBJ2-1, with 7 bases identical to TRBD1. The CDR3 covers 17 residues. V was pared by 1 base and J by 5 bases, with 11 bases of the junction left unmatched. CDR1 SGHTA and CDR2 FQGTGA come from the germline V gene. The CDR3 DNA is TGTGCCAGCAGCTTAATCCGACAGGGAAGGGGTAACAATGAGCAGTTCTTC. Encoded protein: CASSLIRQGRGNNEQFF. The whole variable domain, filled in from reference TRBV7-3 and TRBJ2-1, reads GAGVSQTPSNKVTEKGKYVELRCDPISGHTALYWYRQSLGQGPEFLIYFQGTGAADDSGLPNDRFFAVRPEGSVSTLKIQRTERGDSAVYLCASSLIRQGRGNNEQFFGPGTRLTVL.

V gene TRBV5-4 combines with J gene TRBJ2-2; tentatively, D is TRBD2 (6 bases). The germline V gene has CDR1 SGHNT and CDR2 YYREEE (reference sequence). The CDR3 is 14 residues long. V lost 4 bases, J lost 8 bases, and 15 bases lay in between. CDR3 sequence: CASSPGSFEGELFF. The CDR3 nucleotides read TGTGCCAGCAGCCCCGGGAGCTTTGAGGGGGAGCTGTTTTTT.

The chain couples TRBV29-1 to TRBJ1-1; TRBD1 is a possible D gene (6 bases). Trimming removed 4 bases at V and 2 bases at J, with 20 bases between. CDR1 and CDR2 (germline): SQVTM, ANQGSEA. This CDR3 is 16 amino acids long. In DNA, the CDR3 is TGCAGCGTTGGGCGATCAGGGGAAAGAACTAACACTGAAGCTTTCTTT. It translates to CSVGRSGERTNTEAFF.

This chain joins TRBV6-5 and TRBJ1-1; tentative D call: TRBD1 (5 bases). This CDR3 has 14 amino acids. The germline CDR1 and CDR2 sequences are MNHEY and SVGAGI. V was trimmed by 7 bases and J by 2 bases, leaving 14 bases between them. CDR3 sequence: CASTQTGSNTEAFF. The CDR3 DNA follows: TGTGCCAGCACCCAAACAGGCAGCAACACTGAAGCTTTCTTT.

The chain has TRBV27 and TRBJ2-1; TRBD2 aligns across 15 bases. This CDR3 is built from 15 residues. With 2 bases clipped from V and 13 bases from J, the junction kept 6 bases outside the gene matches. From germline, CDR1 is MNHEY and CDR2 SMNVEV (reference sequence). The CDR3 sequence is CASSLGLAGGLPQFF. The CDR3 nucleotides read TGTGCCAGCAGTTTAGGACTAGCGGGGGGGCTTCCACAGTTCTTC.

This clone appeared once. The V call is TRBV5-1, the J call TRBJ2-2; 8 bases line up with TRBD1. Per germline, CDR1 SGHRS and CDR2 YFSETQ. With 0 bases clipped from V and 5 bases from J, the junction kept 3 bases outside the gene matches. The CDR3 totals 15 residues. The CDR3 sequence: CASSLGRGRTGELFF. As DNA, the CDR3 is TGCGCCAGCAGCTTGGGCAGGGGGCGGACCGGGGAGCTGTTTTTT.

This clone was observed a single time. The chain carries TRBV3-1 (or the pseudogene TRBV3-2) and TRBJ2-7, with TRBD1 matching 9 bases. J was trimmed by 4 bases and V by 4 bases; bases with no gene match: 2. This CDR3 is built from 13 residues. Looked up from germline, CDR1 is LGHDT and CDR2 is YNNKEL (reference sequence). Here the CDR3 DNA reads TGTGCCAGCAGCCGGGGGACAGGGTACGAGCAGTACTTC. Protein product: CASSRGTGYEQYF.

The J gene is TRBJ1-6, the V gene TRBV5-1, with TRBD1 identical over 8 bases. Trimming cost V 5 bases and J 6 bases; bases outside gene matches: 7. This CDR3 has 15 residues. CDR1 is SGHRS, CDR2 YFSETQ, per germline. DNA for the CDR3: TGCGCCAGCAGGCAGGCGGACAGGGCTAATTCACCCCTCCACTTT. Residues: CASRQADRANSPLHF.

This chain links TRBV5-7 with TRBJ2-7; D gene uncertain. TRBV5-7 is noted as an ORF with a role that remains uncertain. Deletions cut 2 bases from V and 0 bases from J, with 12 bases between. The CDR3 is made up of 15 amino acids. CDR3 residues: CASSFLSPSSYEQYF. The CDR3 bases are TGTGCCAGCAGCTTTCTTTCCCCGAGCTCCTACGAGCAGTACTTC.

This sequence joins TRBV11-2 and TRBJ2-7, with D unresolved. V was pared by 5 bases and J by 5 bases, with 16 bases between. This CDR3 region has 14 residues. CDR1 SGHAT and CDR2 FQNNGV come from the germline V gene. The CDR3 reads CASSQSNDLHEQYF. The CDR3, as DNA: TGTGCCAGCAGCCAAAGCAACGATCTCCACGAGCAGTACTTC.

The table lists this clone with a count of one. This chain uses TRBV19 with TRBJ2-5, with a weak D call TRBD1 (6 bases). Trimming stripped 3 bases from V and 2 bases from J, with 10 bases between. This CDR3 spans 14 amino acids. Germline V gives CDR1 LNHDA, CDR2 SQIVND (reference sequence). For the CDR3, the DNA is TGTGCCAGTAGTATTGGGGGACAACAAGAGACCCAGTACTTC. Translated: CASSIGGQQETQYF.

This chain joins TRBV4-1 and TRBJ2-7, with TRBD2 matching over 10 bases. The CDR3 covers 15 residues. Trimming at V came to 3 bases and at J to 2 bases, leaving 4 bases not matched to a gene. The germline V gene has CDR1 MGHRA and CDR2 YSYEKL. The DNA for the CDR3 is TGCGCCAGCAGCCACGTTAGCGGGGGGACCTACGAGCAGTACTTC. This translates into CASSHVSGGTYEQYF.

The CDR3 DNA follows: TGTGCCAGCAGCCCACAGGGGGCGAGAACTGAAGCTTTCTTT. Translated, it gives CASSPQGARTEAFF. The chain couples TRBV3-1 (or the pseudogene TRBV3-2) to TRBJ1-1, with 9 bases that match TRBD1. Germline values: CDR1 LGHDT, CDR2 YNNKEL (reference sequence). The CDR3 is 14 residues long. V shed 4 bases and J 5 bases; nucleotides not matched to a gene: 5.

The chain recombines TRBV30 with TRBJ2-7, with 10 positions matching TRBD2. Germline V CDR1 and CDR2: GTSNPN, SVGIG (reference sequence). After removal of 3 bases from V and 7 bases from J, the junction contained 3 bases not matched to a gene. CDR3 size: 12 residues. The CDR3 bases are TGTGCCTGGAGGGAACTAGCGGGGGAGCAGTACTTC. Translating it yields CAWRELAGEQYF.

The rearrangement joins TRBV11-2 to TRBJ1-2; unclear D gene. This CDR3 is 15 amino acids long. The germline V gene encodes CDR1 SGHAT and CDR2 FQNNGV. V lost 0 bases, J lost 2 bases, and 10 bases lay in between. The CDR3: CASSLEGRLNYGYTF. The CDR3 DNA sequence: TGTGCCAGCAGCTTAGAGGGCAGGTTGAACTATGGCTACACCTTC.

This chain links TRBV12-3 or TRBV12-4 with TRBJ2-1; maybe TRBD2 (7 bases). The V end was cut by 3 bases, the J end by 15 bases, with 12 bases between. This CDR3 is built from 11 residues. CDR3: CASSFGGALFF. The CDR3 DNA sequence: TGTGCCAGCAGTTTTGGGGGGGCCCTGTTCTTC.

The chain is built from TRBV4-2 and TRBJ1-3, with D perhaps TRBD1 (5 bases). Germline CDR1 and CDR2: LGHNA and YNFKEQ. There are 14 residues in the CDR3. The V gene lost 0 bases and the J gene lost 8 bases, with 11 bases spanning the gap. CDR3 nucleotide sequence: TGTGCCAGCAGCCAAGAGTCGGGGGTACACACCATATATTTT. This encodes CASSQESGVHTIYF.

The chain employs TRBV9 and TRBJ2-7; 9 bases are a match to TRBD1. The CDR3 has 15 residues. Germline values: CDR1 SGDLS, CDR2 YYNGEE. The junction had 6 bases not matched to a gene; V was cut back by 0 bases and J by 5 bases. The CDR3 here is CASSVDQDRGHEQYF. CDR3 nucleotides: TGTGCCAGCAGCGTAGATCAGGACAGGGGCCACGAGCAGTACTTC.

The V call is TRBV19, the J call TRBJ1-2; D gene uncertain. The CDR3 runs 14 residues. In germline, CDR1 is LNHDA, CDR2 SQIVND (reference sequence). Trimming removed 3 bases from V and 8 bases from J, with 16 bases in between. The CDR3 loop is CASSIPGPGSGYTF. The CDR3 DNA follows: TGTGCCAGTAGTATCCCGGGCCCGGGGAGCGGCTACACCTTC.